This T cell receptor beta chain was sequenced during a study of cytomegalovirus exposure and HLA in healthy donors. Germline V gene lookup returns CDR1 SGHDT and CDR2 YYEEEE. V lost 1 base, J lost 7 bases, and 15 bases lay in between. This CDR3 is 15 amino acids long. The table came from immunoSEQ multiplex PCR; TCRdb's copy has only in-frame clones and leaves some out. The table has roughly 220,000 clones, around nine tenths seen once. Sequencing was done on a sample of PBMCs. The J gene is TRBJ2-1, the V gene TRBV5-6, with D possibly matching TRBD2 (5 bases). The sequence derives from a woman younger than 30 in good health and CMV-seronegative. CDR3 sequence: CASSLMAGLGNEQFF. CDR3 DNA: TGTGCCAGCAGCTTGATGGCGGGTCTAGGAAATGAGCAGTTCTTC.